Sequencing of this T cell receptor (beta chain) was carried out in a study of CD8 T cells in ankylosing spondylitis. The study's findings and limits: Disease-linked clones were CD8+ and relatively rare in peripheral blood. Reportedly, disease-linked clones are significantly enriched in ankylosing spondylitis patients' matched synovial fluid.

Note on this clonotype: Its antigen is currently unknown.

A single record per CDR3 protein comes from TCRdb applying MiXCR to the 5' RACE reads. The repertoire has approximately 200,000 distinct CDR3 sequences, 13% of them found once; the top ten carry approximately 10%. This TCR was recovered from a female donor with ankylosing spondylitis or in good health (not recorded which). Sequencing was done on a sample of blood, either unsorted or a sorted T cell fraction (not recorded which).

The CDR3 bases are TGTGCCAGCAGCCGACAGGGGAGCTCCTACGAGCAGTACTTC. Translated: CASSRQGSSYEQYF. V is TRBV11-2 and J is TRBJ2-7; 8 nucleotides match TRBD1. Germline V gene lookup returns CDR1 SGHAT and CDR2 FQNNGV. The CDR3 length is 14 residues. The junction had 3 bases not matched to a gene; V was cut back by 5 bases and J by 0 bases.